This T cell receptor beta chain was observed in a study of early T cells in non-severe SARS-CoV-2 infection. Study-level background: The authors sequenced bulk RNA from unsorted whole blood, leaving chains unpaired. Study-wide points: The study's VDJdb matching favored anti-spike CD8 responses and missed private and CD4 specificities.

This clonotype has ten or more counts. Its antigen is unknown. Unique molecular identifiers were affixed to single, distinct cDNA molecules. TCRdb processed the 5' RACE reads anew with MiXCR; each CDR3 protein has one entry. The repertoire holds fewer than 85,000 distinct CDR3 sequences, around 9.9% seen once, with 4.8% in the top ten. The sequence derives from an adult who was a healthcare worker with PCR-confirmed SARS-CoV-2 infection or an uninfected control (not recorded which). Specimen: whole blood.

CDR3 nucleotides: TGTGCCAGTGAGCGTGCGGTTGTCTACAATGAGCAGTTCTTC. It translates to CASERAVVYNEQFF. V usage is TRBV7-2 and J usage is TRBJ2-1; no definite D call. Germline-derived CDR1 and CDR2 are SGHTA and FQGNSA. V was clipped by 9 bases and J by 3 bases, with 15 bases between them. This CDR3 region has 14 residues.